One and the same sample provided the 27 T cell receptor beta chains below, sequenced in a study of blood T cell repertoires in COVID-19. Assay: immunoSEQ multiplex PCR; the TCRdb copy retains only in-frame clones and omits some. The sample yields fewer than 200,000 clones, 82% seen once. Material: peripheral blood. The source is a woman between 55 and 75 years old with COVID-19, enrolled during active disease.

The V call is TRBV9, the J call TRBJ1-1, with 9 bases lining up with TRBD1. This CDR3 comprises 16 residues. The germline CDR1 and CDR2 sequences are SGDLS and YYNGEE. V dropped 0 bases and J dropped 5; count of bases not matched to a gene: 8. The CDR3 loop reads CASSVGPTGGQTEAFF. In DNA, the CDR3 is TGTGCCAGCAGCGTAGGCCCGACAGGGGGGCAGACTGAAGCTTTCTTT. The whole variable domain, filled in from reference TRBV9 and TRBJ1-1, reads DSGVTQTPKHLITATGQRVTLRCSPRSGDLSVYWYQQSLDQGLQFLIQYYNGEERAKGNILERFSAQQFPDLHSELNLSSLELGDSALYFCASSVGPTGGQTEAFFGQGTRLTVV.

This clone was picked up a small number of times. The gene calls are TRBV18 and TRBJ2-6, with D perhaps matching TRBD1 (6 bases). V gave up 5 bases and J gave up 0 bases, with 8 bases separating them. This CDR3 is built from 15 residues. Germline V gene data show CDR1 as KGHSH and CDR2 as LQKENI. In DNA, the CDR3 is TGTGCCAGCTCAGGACAGAGCTCTGGGGCCAACGTCCTGACTTTC. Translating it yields CASSGQSSGANVLTF.

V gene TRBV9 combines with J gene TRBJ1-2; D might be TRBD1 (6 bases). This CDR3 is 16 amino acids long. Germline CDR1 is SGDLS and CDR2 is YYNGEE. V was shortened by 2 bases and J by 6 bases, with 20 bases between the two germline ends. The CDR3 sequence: CASSVGTTKTVDGYTF. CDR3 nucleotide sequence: TGTGCCAGCAGCGTCGGGACAACCAAAACGGTCGATGGCTACACCTTC.

The CDR3 is CASSLAGGYEQYV. CDR3 nucleotide sequence: TGTGCCAGCAGCTTAGCGGGGGGTTACGAGCAGTACGTC. The V and J genes are TRBV7-8 and TRBJ2-7, with TRBD2 as a possible D gene (6 bases). Trimming took 0 bases from V and 4 from J, leaving 7 bases between them. This CDR3 region has 13 residues. Germline V lookup: CDR1 SGHVS, CDR2 FQNEAQ.

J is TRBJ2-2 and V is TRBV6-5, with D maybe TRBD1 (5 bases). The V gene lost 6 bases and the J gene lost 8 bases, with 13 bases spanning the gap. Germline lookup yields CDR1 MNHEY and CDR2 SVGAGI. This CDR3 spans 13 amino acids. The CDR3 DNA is TGTGCCAGCAGAGGGGTGGTGGGAGGGGAGCTGTTTTTT. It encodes CASRGVVGGELFF.

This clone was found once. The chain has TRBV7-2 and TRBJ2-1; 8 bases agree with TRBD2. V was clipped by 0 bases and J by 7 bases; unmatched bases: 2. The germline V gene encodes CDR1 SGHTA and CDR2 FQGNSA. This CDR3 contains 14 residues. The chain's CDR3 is CASSLASGSNEQFF. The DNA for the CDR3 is TGTGCCAGCAGCTTAGCCAGCGGGAGTAATGAGCAGTTCTTC.

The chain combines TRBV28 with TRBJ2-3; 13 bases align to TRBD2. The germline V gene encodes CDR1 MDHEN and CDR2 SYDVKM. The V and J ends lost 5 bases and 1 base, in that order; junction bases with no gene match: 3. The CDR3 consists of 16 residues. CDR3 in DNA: TGTGCCAGCAGTATCGGACTAGCGGGGGGCACAGATACGCAGTATTTT. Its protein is CASSIGLAGGTDTQYF.

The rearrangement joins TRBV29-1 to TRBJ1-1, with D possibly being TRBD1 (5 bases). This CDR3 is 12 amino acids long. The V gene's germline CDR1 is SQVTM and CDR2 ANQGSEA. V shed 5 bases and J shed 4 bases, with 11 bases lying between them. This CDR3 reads CSVRGGGTEAFF. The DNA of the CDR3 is TGCAGCGTTCGGGGGGGAGGCACTGAAGCTTTCTTT.

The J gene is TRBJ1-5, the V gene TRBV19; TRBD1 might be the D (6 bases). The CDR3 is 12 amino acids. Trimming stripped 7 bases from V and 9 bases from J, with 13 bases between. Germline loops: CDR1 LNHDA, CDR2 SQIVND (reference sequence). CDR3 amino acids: CASKGVYGPQHF. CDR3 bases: TGTGCCAGTAAGGGGGTGTACGGGCCCCAGCATTTT. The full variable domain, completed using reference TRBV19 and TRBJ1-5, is DGGITQSPKYLFRKEGQNVTLSCEQNLNHDAMYWYRQDPGQGLRLIYYSQIVNDFQKGDIAEGYSVSREKKESFPLTVTSAQKNPTAFYLCASKGVYGPQHFGDGTRLSIL.

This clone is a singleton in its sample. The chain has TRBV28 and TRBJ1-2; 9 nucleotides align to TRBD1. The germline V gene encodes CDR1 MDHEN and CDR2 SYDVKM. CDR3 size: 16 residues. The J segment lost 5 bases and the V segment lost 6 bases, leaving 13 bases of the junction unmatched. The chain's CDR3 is CASSPLTTTGGYGYTF. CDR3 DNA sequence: TGTGCCAGCAGCCCACTTACAACGACAGGGGGATATGGCTACACCTTC.

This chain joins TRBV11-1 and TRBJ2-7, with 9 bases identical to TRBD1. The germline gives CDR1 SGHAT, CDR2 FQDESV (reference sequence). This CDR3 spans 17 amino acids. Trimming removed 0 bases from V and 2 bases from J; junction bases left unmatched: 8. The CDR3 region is CASSLAQGTGPTYEQYF. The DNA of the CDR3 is TGTGCCAGCAGCTTAGCGCAAGGGACAGGGCCTACCTACGAGCAGTACTTC.

In nucleotides, the CDR3 is TGCAGTGCTAGTCTAAGTGTAATGAACACTGAAGCTTTCTTT. It yields the protein CSASLSVMNTEAFF. V is TRBV20-1 and J is TRBJ1-1; unclear D gene. V was trimmed by 3 bases and J by 0 bases, leaving 11 bases between them. Looked up from germline, CDR1 is DFQATT and CDR2 is SNEGSKA (reference sequence). The CDR3 totals 14 residues.

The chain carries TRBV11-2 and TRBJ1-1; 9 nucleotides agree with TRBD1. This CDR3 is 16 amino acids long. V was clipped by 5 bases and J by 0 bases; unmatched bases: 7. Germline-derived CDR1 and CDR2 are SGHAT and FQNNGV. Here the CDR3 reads CASSTHRGPLNTEAFF. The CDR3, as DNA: TGTGCCAGCAGCACCCACAGGGGGCCCTTGAACACTGAAGCTTTCTTT.

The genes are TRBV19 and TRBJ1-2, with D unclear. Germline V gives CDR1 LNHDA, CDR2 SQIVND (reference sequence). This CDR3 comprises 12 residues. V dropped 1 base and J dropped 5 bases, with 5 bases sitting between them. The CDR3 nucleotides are TGTGCCAGTAGTATAGCAGAATATGGCTACACCTTC. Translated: CASSIAEYGYTF.

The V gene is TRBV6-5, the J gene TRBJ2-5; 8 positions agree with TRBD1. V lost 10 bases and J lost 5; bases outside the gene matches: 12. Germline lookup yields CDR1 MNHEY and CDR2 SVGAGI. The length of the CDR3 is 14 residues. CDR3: CATNAAGGVETQYF. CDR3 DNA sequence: TGTGCCACCAACGCGGCAGGGGGCGTGGAGACCCAGTACTTC.

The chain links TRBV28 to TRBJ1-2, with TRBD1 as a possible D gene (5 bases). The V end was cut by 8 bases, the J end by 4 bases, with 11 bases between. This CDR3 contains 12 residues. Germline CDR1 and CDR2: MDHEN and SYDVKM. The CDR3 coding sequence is TGTGCCAGCGGCACAGGCGTCTATGGCTACACCTTC. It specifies CASGTGVYGYTF.

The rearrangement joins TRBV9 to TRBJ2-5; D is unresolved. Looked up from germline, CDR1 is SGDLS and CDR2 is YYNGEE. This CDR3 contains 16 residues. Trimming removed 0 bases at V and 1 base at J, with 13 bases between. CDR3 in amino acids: CASSVASSSPQETQYF. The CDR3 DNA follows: TGTGCCAGCAGCGTAGCTAGTAGCTCGCCCCAAGAGACCCAGTACTTC.

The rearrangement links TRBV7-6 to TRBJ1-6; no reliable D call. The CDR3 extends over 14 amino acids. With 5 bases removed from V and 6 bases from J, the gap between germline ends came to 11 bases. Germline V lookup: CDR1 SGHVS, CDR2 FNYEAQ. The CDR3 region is CASSPPTGNSPLHF. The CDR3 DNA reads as TGTGCCAGCAGCCCCCCGACGGGTAATTCACCCCTCCACTTT.

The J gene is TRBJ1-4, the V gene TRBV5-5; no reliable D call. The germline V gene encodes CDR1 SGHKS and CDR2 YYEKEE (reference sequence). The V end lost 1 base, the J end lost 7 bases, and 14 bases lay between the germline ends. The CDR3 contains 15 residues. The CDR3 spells CASSLNPLAPEKLFF. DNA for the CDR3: TGTGCCAGCAGCTTGAATCCCTTGGCACCTGAAAAACTGTTTTTT.

CDR3: CASSLTSRGQETQYF. CDR3 coding DNA: TGTGCCAGCAGCTTAACCTCTAGGGGGCAAGAGACCCAGTACTTC. The chain uses TRBV7-3 and TRBJ2-5; a possible D gene is TRBD1 (6 bases). The CDR3 extends over 15 amino acids. The germline V and J ends were trimmed by 0 bases and 2 bases, with 10 bases remaining between them. In germline, CDR1 is SGHTA, CDR2 FQGTGA.

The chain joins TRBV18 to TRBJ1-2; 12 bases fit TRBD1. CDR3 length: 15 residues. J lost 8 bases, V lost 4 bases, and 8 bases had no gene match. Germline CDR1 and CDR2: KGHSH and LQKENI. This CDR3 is CASSLPGQGALGYTF. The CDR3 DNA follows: TGTGCCAGCTCACTCCCGGGACAGGGGGCCCTGGGCTACACCTTC. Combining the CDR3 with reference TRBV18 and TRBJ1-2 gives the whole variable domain NAGVMQNPRHLVRRRGQEARLRCSPMKGHSHVYWYRQLPEEGLKFMVYLQKENIIDESGMPKERFSAEFPKEGPSILRIQQVVRGDSAAYFCASSLPGQGALGYTFGSGTRLTVV.

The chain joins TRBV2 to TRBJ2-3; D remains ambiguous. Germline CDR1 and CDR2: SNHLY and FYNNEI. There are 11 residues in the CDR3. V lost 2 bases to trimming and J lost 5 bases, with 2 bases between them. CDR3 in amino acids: CASSEQDTQYF. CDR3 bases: TGTGCCAGCAGTGAACAAGATACGCAGTATTTT.

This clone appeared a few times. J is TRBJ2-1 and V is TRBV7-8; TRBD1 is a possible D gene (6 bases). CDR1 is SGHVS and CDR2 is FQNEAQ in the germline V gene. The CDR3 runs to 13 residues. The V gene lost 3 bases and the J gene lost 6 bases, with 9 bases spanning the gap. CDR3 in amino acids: CASSLDRGNEQFF. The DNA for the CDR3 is TGTGCCAGCAGCTTGGACAGAGGCAATGAGCAGTTCTTC.

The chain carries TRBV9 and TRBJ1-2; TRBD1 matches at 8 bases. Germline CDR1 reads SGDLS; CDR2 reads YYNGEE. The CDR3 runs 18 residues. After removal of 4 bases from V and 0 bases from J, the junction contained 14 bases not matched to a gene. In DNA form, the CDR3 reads TGTGCCAGCAGCCCCCGAACAGACAGGGGATCCTCTAACTATGGCTACACCTTC. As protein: CASSPRTDRGSSNYGYTF.

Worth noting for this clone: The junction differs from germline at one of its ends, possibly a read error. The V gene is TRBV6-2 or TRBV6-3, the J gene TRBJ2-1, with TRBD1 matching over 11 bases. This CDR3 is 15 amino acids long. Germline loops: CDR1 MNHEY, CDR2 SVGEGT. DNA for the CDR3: TGTGCCACCAGTGCGATTGGACAGGGGGCAATCAAGCAGTTCTTC. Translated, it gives CATSAIGQGAIKQFF.

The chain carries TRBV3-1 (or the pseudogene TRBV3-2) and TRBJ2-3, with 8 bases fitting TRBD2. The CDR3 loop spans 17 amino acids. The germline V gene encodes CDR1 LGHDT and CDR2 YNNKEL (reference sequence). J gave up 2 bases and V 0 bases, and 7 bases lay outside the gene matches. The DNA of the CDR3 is TGTGCCAGCAGCCAAGATCTTCCGGGGGGGTTCACAGATACGCAGTATTTT. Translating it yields CASSQDLPGGFTDTQYF.

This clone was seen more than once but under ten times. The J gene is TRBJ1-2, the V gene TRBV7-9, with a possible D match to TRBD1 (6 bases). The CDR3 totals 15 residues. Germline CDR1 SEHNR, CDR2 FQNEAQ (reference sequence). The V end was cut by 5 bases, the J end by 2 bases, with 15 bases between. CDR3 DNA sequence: TGTGCCAGCAGCGTGGACAGACCGACCAACTATGGCTACACCTTC. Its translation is CASSVDRPTNYGYTF. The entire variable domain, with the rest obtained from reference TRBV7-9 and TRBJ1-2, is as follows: DTGVSQNPRHKITKRGQNVTFRCDPISEHNRLYWYRQTLGQGPEFLTYFQNEAQLEKSRLLSDRFSAERPKGSFSTLEIQRTEQGDSAMYLCASSVDRPTNYGYTFGSGTRLTVV.